This T cell receptor (beta chain) was retrieved from a study of Ad26.COV2.S vaccination and SARS-CoV-2 variants. Turning to the study itself: Intramuscularly, Ad26.COV2.S was given either once or twice, 56 days apart. Study outcomes and limitations: Ad26.COV2.S recipients had broader spike-specific TCRs (P = 0.0014). Reports say spike-specific CD8+ and CD4+ T cell responses covered substantial breadth after vaccination.

TCRdb keeps only in-frame clones here, not all; method: immunoSEQ multiplex PCR. The table has 380,000 or so clones, roughly 89% seen once. Treatment reported: around 19 received Ad26.COV2.S at low or high dose, single or two shots; about 5 received placebo; per-sample allocation not given. Repertoires come from day 63 after the first vaccine or placebo injection. Trimming cost V 2 bases and J 4 bases; bases outside gene matches: 6. The CDR3 length is 15 residues. Germline-derived CDR1 and CDR2 are ENHRY and SYGVKD. Note on this clone: Its cognate antigen is unknown.

Sequencing was performed on peripheral blood, taken in a trial of Ad26.COV2.S vaccine versus placebo. The clonotype was recovered from a person aged 18-65 years who received the Ad26.COV2.S COVID-19 vaccine or a placebo. The chain is built from TRBV10-3 and TRBJ2-5; 8 bases align to TRBD1. CDR3 in DNA: TGTGCCATCAGTGAGGGACAGGGTGTTGGAGAGACCCAGTACTTC. Residues: CAISEGQGVGETQYF.